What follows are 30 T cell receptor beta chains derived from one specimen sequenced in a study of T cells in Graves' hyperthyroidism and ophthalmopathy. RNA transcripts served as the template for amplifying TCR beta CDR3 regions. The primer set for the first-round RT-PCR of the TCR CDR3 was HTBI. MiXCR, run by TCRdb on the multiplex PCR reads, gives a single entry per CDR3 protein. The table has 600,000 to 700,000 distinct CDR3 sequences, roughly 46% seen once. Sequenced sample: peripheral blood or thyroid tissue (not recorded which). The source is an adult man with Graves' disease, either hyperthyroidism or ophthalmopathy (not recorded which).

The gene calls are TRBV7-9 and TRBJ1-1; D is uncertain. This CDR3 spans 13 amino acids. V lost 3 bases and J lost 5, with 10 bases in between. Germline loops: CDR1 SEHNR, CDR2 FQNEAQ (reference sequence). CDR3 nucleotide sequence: TGTGCCAGCAGCTTCGGGGAGGGTACTGAAGCTTTCTTT. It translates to CASSFGEGTEAFF. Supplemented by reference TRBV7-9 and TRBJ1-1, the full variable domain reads DTGVSQNPRHKITKRGQNVTFRCDPISEHNRLYWYRQTLGQGPEFLTYFQNEAQLEKSRLLSDRFSAERPKGSFSTLEIQRTEQGDSAMYLCASSFGEGTEAFFGQGTRLTVV.

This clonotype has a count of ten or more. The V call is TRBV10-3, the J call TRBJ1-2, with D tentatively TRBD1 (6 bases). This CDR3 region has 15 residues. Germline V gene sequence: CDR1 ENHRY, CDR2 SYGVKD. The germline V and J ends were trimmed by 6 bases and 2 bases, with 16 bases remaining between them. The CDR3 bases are TGTGCCATCAGGGAAGGGCGTCAGGGGAACTATGGCTACACCTTC. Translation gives CAIREGRQGNYGYTF.

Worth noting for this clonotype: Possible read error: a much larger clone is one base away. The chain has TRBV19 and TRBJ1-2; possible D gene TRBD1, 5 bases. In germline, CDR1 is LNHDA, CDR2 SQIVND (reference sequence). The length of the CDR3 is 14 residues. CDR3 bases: TGTGCCAGTAGTACAGGACGGGGGAACTCTGGCTACACCTTC. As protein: CASSTGRGNSGYTF.

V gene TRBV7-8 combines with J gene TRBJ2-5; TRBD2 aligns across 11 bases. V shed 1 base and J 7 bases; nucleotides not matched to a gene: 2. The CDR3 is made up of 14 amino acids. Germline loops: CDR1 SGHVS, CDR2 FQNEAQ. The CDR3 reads CASSLGSGGVTQYF. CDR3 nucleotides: TGTGCCAGCAGCTTAGGTAGCGGGGGGGTGACCCAGTACTTC.

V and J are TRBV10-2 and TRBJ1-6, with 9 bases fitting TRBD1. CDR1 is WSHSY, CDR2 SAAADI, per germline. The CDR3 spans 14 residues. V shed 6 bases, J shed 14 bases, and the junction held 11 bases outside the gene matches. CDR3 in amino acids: CASREGQGTRALHF. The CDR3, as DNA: TGCGCCAGCAGAGAAGGACAGGGGACTCGGGCCCTCCACTTT.

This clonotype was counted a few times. The CDR3 spells CASSDGLLVGEKLFF. In DNA form, the CDR3 reads TGTGCCAGCAGTGATGGACTTCTCGTGGGGGAAAAACTGTTTTTT. The gene calls are TRBV12-3 or TRBV12-4 and TRBJ1-4, with unresolved D. This CDR3 has 15 amino acids. Deletions cut 5 bases from V and 8 bases from J, with 18 bases between.

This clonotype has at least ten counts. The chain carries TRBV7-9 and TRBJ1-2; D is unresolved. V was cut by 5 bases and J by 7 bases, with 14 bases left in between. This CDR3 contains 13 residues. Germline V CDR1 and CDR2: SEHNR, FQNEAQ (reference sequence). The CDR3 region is CASSREDVTGYTF. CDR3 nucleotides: TGTGCCAGCAGCCGAGAGGACGTCACTGGCTACACCTTC.

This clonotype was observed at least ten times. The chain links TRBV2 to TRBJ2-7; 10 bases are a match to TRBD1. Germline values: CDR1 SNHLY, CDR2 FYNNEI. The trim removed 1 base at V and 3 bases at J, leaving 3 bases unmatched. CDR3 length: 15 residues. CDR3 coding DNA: TGTGCCAGCAGTGAAGGACAGGGGGCCCTCTACGAGCAGTACTTC. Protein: CASSEGQGALYEQYF.

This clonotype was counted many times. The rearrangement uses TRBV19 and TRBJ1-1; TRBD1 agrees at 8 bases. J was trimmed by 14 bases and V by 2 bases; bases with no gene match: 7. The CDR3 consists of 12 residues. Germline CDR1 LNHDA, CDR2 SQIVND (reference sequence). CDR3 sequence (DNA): TGTGCCAGTAGTATATCACCAGGGGGCATGTTCTTT. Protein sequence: CASSISPGGMFF.

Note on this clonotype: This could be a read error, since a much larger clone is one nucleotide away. CDR3: CATSDAQTGGNQPQHF. The CDR3 bases are TGTGCCACCAGTGATGCCCAAACGGGAGGGAATCAGCCCCAGCATTTT. This chain connects TRBV24-1 to TRBJ1-5; no reliable D call. The CDR3 has 16 amino acids. The germline V gene encodes CDR1 KGHDR and CDR2 SFDVKD. V lost 3 bases, J lost 4 bases, and 15 bases lay in between.

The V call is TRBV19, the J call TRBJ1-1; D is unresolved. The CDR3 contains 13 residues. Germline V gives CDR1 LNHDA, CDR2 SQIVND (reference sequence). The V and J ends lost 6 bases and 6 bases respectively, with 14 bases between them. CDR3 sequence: CASRRDFFAEAFF. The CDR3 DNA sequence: TGTGCCAGTAGGAGGGATTTCTTTGCTGAAGCTTTCTTT.

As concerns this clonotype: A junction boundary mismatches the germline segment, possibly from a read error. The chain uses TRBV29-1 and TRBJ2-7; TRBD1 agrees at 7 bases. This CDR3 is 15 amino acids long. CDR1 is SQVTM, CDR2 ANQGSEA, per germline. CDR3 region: CASSQRQGFWGEQYF. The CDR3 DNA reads TGTGCCAGTAGTCAAAGACAGGGTTTTTGGGGGGAGCAGTACTTC.

The CDR3 is CASSLASRTTEAFF. In DNA, the CDR3 is TGTGCCAGCAGCTTAGCGTCTCGGACCACTGAAGCTTTCTTT. V is TRBV7-4 and J is TRBJ1-1; no firm D call. Germline V gene sequence: CDR1 SGHVT, CDR2 SQSDAQ. The V gene lost 0 bases and the J gene lost 4 bases, with 9 bases spanning the gap. This CDR3 region has 14 residues.

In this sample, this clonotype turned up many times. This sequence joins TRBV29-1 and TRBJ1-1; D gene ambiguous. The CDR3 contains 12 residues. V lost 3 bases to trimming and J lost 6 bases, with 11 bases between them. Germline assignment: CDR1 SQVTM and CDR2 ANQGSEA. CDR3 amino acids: CSVDDQSAEAFF. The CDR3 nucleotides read TGCAGCGTTGACGACCAGAGCGCTGAAGCTTTCTTT.

The CDR3 spells CASSEARTGGEPQYF. CDR3 DNA sequence: TGTGCCAGCAGTGAAGCGCGGACCGGAGGCGAGCCCCAGTACTTC. The chain recombines TRBV2 with TRBJ2-5, with D maybe TRBD2 (5 bases). The CDR3 is made up of 15 amino acids. Between the trimmed V and J ends, which lost 0 bases and 9 bases, there was a span of 17 bases. Germline assignment: CDR1 SNHLY and CDR2 FYNNEI.

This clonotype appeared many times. The CDR3 region has the DNA TGTGCCAGTAACCCCGCACAGGGGGGAAATTCACCCCTCCACTTT. It yields the protein CASNPAQGGNSPLHF. The chain carries TRBV19 and TRBJ1-6, with 8 bases that match TRBD1. The CDR3 length is 15 residues. Germline-derived CDR1 and CDR2 are LNHDA and SQIVND (reference sequence). The V segment lost 7 bases and the J segment 7 bases; nucleotides outside the gene matches: 9.

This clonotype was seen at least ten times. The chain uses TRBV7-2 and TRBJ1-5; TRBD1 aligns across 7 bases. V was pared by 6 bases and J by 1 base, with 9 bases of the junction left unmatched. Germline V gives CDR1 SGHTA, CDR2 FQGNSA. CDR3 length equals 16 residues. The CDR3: CASSETGTGSNQPQHF. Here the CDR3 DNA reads TGTGCCAGCAGTGAGACAGGGACGGGGAGCAATCAGCCCCAGCATTTT.

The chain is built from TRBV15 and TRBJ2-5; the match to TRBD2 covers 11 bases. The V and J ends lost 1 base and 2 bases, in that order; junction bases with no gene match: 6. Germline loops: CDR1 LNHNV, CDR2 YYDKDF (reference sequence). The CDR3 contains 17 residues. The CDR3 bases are TGTGCCACCAGCAGAGTCCGTAGGACTAGCGGGCAAGAGACCCAGTACTTC. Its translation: CATSRVRRTSGQETQYF.

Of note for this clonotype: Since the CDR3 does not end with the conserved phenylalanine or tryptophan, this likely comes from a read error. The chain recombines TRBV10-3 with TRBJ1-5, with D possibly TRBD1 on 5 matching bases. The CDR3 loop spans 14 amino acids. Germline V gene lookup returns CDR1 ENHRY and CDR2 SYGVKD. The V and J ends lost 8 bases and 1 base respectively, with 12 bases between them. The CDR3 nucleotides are TGTGCCATCGGGGGGAATTTGAGCAATCAGCCCCAGCATCTT. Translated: CAIGGNLSNQPQHL.

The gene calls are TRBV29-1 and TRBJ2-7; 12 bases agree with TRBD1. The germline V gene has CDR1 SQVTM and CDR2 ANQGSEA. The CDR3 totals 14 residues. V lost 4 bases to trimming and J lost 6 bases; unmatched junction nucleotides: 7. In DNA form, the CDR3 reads TGCAGCGTTGCATCCGGGACAGGGGGCGGCGAGCAGTACTTC. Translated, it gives CSVASGTGGGEQYF.

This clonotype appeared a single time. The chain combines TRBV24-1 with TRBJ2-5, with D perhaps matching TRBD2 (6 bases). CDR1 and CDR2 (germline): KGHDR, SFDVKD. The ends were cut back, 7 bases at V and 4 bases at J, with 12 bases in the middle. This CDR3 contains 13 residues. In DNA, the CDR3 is TGTGCCACCAGCGGCGGGGTGGGAGAGACCCAGTACTTC. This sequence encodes CATSGGVGETQYF.

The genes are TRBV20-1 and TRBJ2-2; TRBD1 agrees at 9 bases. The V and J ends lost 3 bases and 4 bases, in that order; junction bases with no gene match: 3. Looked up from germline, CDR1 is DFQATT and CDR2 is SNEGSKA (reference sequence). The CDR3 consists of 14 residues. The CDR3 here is CSASATGGTGELFF. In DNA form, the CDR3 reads TGCAGTGCTAGCGCGACAGGGGGCACCGGGGAGCTGTTTTTT.

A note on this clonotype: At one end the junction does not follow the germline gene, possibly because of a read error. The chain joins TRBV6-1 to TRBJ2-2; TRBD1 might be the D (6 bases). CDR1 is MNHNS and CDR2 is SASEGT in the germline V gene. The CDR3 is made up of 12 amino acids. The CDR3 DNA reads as TGTGCCGCACGAGGGGACACCGGGGAGCCGTTTTTT. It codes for CAARGDTGEPFF.

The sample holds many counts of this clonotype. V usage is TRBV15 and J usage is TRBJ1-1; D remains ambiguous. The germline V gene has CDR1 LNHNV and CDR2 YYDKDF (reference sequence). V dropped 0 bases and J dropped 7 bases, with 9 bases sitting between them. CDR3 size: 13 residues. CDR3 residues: CATSRDLGIEAFF. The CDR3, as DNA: TGTGCCACCAGCAGAGATTTAGGGATTGAAGCTTTCTTT.

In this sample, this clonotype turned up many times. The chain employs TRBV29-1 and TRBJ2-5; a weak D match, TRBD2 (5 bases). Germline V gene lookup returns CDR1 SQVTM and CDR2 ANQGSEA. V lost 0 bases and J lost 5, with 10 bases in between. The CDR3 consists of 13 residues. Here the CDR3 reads CSVEDSSSETQYF. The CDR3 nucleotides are TGCAGCGTTGAAGATTCTAGCTCGGAGACCCAGTACTTC.

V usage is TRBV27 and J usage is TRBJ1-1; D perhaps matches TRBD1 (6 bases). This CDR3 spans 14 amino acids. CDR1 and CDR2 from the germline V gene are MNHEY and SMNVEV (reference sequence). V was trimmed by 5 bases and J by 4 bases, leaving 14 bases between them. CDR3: CASSRNYRATEAFF. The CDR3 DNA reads TGTGCCAGCAGTAGAAACTACAGGGCCACTGAAGCTTTCTTT.

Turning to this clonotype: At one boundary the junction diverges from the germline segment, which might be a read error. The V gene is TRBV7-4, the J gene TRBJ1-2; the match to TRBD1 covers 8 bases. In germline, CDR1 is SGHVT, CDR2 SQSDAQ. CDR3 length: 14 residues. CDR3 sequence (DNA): TGTGCCAGCAGTTTAGACTGGACAGGGCAGGGCTACACCTTC. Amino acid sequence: CASSLDWTGQGYTF. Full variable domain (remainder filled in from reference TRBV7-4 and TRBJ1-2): GAGVSQSPRYKVAKRGRDVALRCDSISGHVTLYWYRQTLGQGSEVLTYSQSDAQRDKSGRPSGRFSAERPERSVSTLKIQRTEQGDSAVYLCASSLDWTGQGYTFGSGTRLTVV.

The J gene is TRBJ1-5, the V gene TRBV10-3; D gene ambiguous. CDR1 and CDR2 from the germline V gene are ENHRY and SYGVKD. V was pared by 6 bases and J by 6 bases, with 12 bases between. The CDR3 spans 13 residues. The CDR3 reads CAIRETEGQPQHF. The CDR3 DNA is TGTGCCATCAGAGAGACTGAAGGTCAGCCCCAGCATTTT.

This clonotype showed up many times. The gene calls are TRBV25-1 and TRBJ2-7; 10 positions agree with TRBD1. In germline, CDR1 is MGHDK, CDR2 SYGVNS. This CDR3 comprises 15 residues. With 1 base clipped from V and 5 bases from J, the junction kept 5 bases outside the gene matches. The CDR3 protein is CASSESGTGDNEQYF. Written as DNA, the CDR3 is TGTGCCAGCAGTGAATCGGGGACAGGGGACAACGAGCAGTACTTC.

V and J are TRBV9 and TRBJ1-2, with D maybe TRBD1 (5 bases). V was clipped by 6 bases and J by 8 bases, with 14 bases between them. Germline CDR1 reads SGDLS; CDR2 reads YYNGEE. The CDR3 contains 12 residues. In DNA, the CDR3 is TGTGCCAGCACCGATGGGGGGGAAGGCTACACCTTC. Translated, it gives CASTDGGEGYTF.